These T cell receptor beta chains were read from a single sample in a study of shared clonotypes between healthy human individuals. The assay was immunoSEQ multiplex PCR, and TCRdb's table has in-frame clones only and misses some. The table includes about 1 million clones, 65% to 75% detected once. Input material: memory CD4+ T cells sorted from blood. The receptors originated from a man aged 18 to 30 in good health. The CDR3 runs from the conserved cysteine through the conserved F or W. Fields, in order: clone size, D gene, V gene, J gene, CDR3 protein, CDR3 DNA. D genes are given only for firm matches. Only some rows state a clone size, as once, few, many or a class for expanded clones.

abundance: -; d_gene: -; v_gene: TRBV30; j_gene: TRBJ2-7; CDR3aa: CACSTWGTPVYEQYF; CDR3nt: TGTGCCTGCTCTACCTGGGGGACACCTGTTTACGAGCAGTACTTC
abundance: -; d_gene: -; v_gene: TRBV6-6; j_gene: TRBJ1-2; CDR3aa: CASTAGPQHYGYTF; CDR3nt: TGTGCCAGCACGGCGGGTCCACAACACTATGGCTACACCTTC
abundance: -; d_gene: -; v_gene: TRBV5-4; j_gene: TRBJ2-3; CDR3aa: CASSLKQGGDTQYF; CDR3nt: TGTGCCAGCAGCTTGAAACAGGGAGGAGATACGCAGTATTTT
abundance: -; d_gene: TRBD1; v_gene: TRBV6-1; j_gene: TRBJ1-4; CDR3aa: CASRPDRAENEKLFF; CDR3nt: TGTGCCAGCAGACCCGACAGGGCCGAGAATGAAAAACTGTTTTTT
abundance: few; d_gene: -; v_gene: TRBV9; j_gene: TRBJ1-1; CDR3aa: CASSVTHLSTEAFF; CDR3nt: TGTGCCAGCAGCGTAACCCACCTGAGCACTGAAGCTTTCTTT
abundance: -; d_gene: -; v_gene: TRBV4-2; j_gene: TRBJ1-4; CDR3aa: CASSQVGIGRIEKLFF; CDR3nt: TGTGCCAGCAGCCAAGTCGGAATAGGACGGATTGAAAAACTGTTTTTT
abundance: -; d_gene: -; v_gene: TRBV10-1; j_gene: TRBJ2-2; CDR3aa: CASSWGKAGELFF; CDR3nt: TGCGCCAGCAGTTGGGGAAAAGCCGGGGAGCTGTTTTTT
abundance: -; d_gene: -; v_gene: TRBV6-1; j_gene: TRBJ2-5; CDR3aa: CASSESWAAQTQYF; CDR3nt: TGTGCCAGCAGTGAATCGTGGGCAGCGCAGACCCAGTACTTC
abundance: -; d_gene: TRBD2; v_gene: TRBV28; j_gene: TRBJ2-3; CDR3aa: CASSLRTSGTDTQYF; CDR3nt: TGTGCCAGCAGTTTAAGGACTAGCGGTACAGATACGCAGTATTTT
abundance: -; d_gene: TRBD1; v_gene: TRBV10-3; j_gene: TRBJ1-5; CDR3aa: CATCSGQGNQPQHF; CDR3nt: TGTGCCACGTGTTCGGGACAGGGTAATCAGCCCCAGCATTTT
abundance: -; d_gene: TRBD1; v_gene: TRBV4-3; j_gene: TRBJ1-3; CDR3aa: CASSQSPPGQGGNTIYF; CDR3nt: TGCGCCAGCAGCCAATCCCCTCCCGGACAGGGGGGAAACACCATATATTTT
abundance: once; d_gene: -; v_gene: TRBV6-1; j_gene: TRBJ2-2; CDR3aa: CASRKGGDLRELFF; CDR3nt: TGTGCCAGCCGGAAAGGAGGGGACCTCCGGGAGCTGTTTTTT
abundance: few; d_gene: -; v_gene: TRBV30; j_gene: TRBJ1-6; CDR3aa: CATNVWAGDNSPLHF; CDR3nt: TGTGCCACCAACGTTTGGGCCGGCGATAATTCACCCCTCCACTTT
abundance: -; d_gene: TRBD1; v_gene: TRBV28; j_gene: TRBJ2-2; CDR3aa: CASRPSTGATGELFF; CDR3nt: TGTGCCAGCAGACCATCGACAGGGGCCACCGGGGAGCTGTTTTTT
abundance: few; d_gene: -; v_gene: TRBV25-1; j_gene: TRBJ1-1; CDR3aa: CASSVGPRNTEAFF; CDR3nt: TGTGCCAGCAGTGTGGGACCCAGGAACACTGAAGCTTTCTTT
abundance: -; d_gene: -; v_gene: TRBV5-4; j_gene: TRBJ1-4; CDR3aa: CASSLEGGIGEKLFF; CDR3nt: TGTGCCAGCAGCTTGGAGGGGGGGATTGGCGAAAAACTGTTTTTT
abundance: once; d_gene: -; v_gene: TRBV15; j_gene: TRBJ1-5; CDR3aa: CATSRAVGSNQPQHF; CDR3nt: TGTGCCACCAGCAGAGCGGTGGGTAGCAATCAGCCCCAGCATTTT
abundance: -; d_gene: -; v_gene: TRBV6-5; j_gene: TRBJ1-5; CDR3aa: CASSWGDRGGNQPQHF; CDR3nt: TGTGCCAGCAGTTGGGGGGATCGGGGCGGCAATCAGCCCCAGCATTTT
abundance: -; d_gene: -; v_gene: TRBV25-1; j_gene: TRBJ2-3; CDR3aa: CASGSLAGAADTQYF; CDR3nt: TGTGCCAGCGGATCCCTGGCGGGGGCAGCAGATACGCAGTATTTT
abundance: -; d_gene: TRBD2; v_gene: TRBV27; j_gene: TRBJ2-7; CDR3aa: CASSKHWTSGNYEQYF; CDR3nt: TGTGCCAGCTCGAAGCATTGGACTAGCGGTAACTACGAGCAGTACTTC
abundance: -; d_gene: TRBD2; v_gene: TRBV4-3; j_gene: TRBJ2-2; CDR3aa: CASSQVGGSAAGELFF; CDR3nt: TGCGCCAGCAGCCAAGTAGGCGGGAGTGCCGCGGGGGAGCTGTTTTTT
abundance: -; d_gene: -; v_gene: TRBV6-1; j_gene: TRBJ2-4; CDR3aa: CASSEGVPPNIQYF; CDR3nt: TGTGCCAGCAGTGAAGGGGTGCCCCCAAACATTCAGTACTTC